Here is one T cell receptor (beta chain) with its context. Its antigen is unidentified. The germline gives CDR1 LNHDA, CDR2 SQIVND (reference sequence). The V and J ends lost 5 bases and 5 bases, in that order; junction bases with no gene match: 9. The CDR3 loop spans 15 amino acids. The sample is drawn from a study of T cell responses to AZD1222 COVID-19 vaccine. This table comes from immunoSEQ multiplex PCR, and its TCRdb copy is limited to in-frame clones, with some not included. The repertoire holds some 71,000 clones, with over 80% as singletons. Study-level results: With two AZD1222 doses given, Spike-specific TCR breadth and depth both rose.

Here the sequenced sample was peripheral blood, taken on day 0 of AZD1222 vaccination. V usage is TRBV19 and J usage is TRBJ1-5, with 7 bases fitting TRBD1. This clonotype originated in an adult in good health. The CDR3 nucleotides are TGTGCCAGTAGTCTAGGGTACAGGGGTGATCAGCCCCAGCATTTT. Translated: CASSLGYRGDQPQHF. Drawing the rest from reference TRBV19 and TRBJ1-5, the complete variable domain is DGGITQSPKYLFRKEGQNVTLSCEQNLNHDAMYWYRQDPGQGLRLIYYSQIVNDFQKGDIAEGYSVSREKKESFPLTVTSAQKNPTAFYLCASSLGYRGDQPQHFGDGTRLSIL.